The 15 T cell receptor beta chains presented below share a single source sample, sequenced in a study of T cell responses to AZD1222 COVID-19 vaccine. Produced via immunoSEQ multiplex PCR; TCRdb's table is partial and in-frame only. Of about 99,000 clones in the sample, 87% were seen once. Specimen: peripheral blood, collected on day 0 of AZD1222 vaccination. Source of these receptors: an adult in good health.

This chain uses TRBV14 with TRBJ1-3; the D is unclear. Trimming took 6 bases from V and 4 from J, leaving 7 bases between them. Germline V CDR1 and CDR2: SGHDN, FVKESK. This CDR3 is built from 12 residues. The CDR3 DNA follows: TGTGCCAGCAGTGCAGGAGGAAACACCATATATTTT. It translates to CASSAGGNTIYF.

The chain combines TRBV19 with TRBJ1-1; D perhaps matches TRBD1 (6 bases). The V and J ends lost 8 bases and 4 bases respectively, with 14 bases between them. The CDR3 covers 13 residues. Looked up from germline, CDR1 is LNHDA and CDR2 is SQIVND (reference sequence). The CDR3 region is CASQWKGGTEAFF. The CDR3 nucleotides read TGTGCCAGTCAATGGAAAGGGGGCACTGAAGCTTTCTTT.

V and J are TRBV5-1 and TRBJ1-1; D gene ambiguous. The CDR3 spans 13 residues. Germline lookup yields CDR1 SGHRS and CDR2 YFSETQ. The ends were cut back, 2 bases at V and 1 base at J, with 6 bases in the middle. DNA for the CDR3: TGCGCCAGCAGCTTCGGGCCGAACACTGAAGCTTTCTTT. Amino acid sequence: CASSFGPNTEAFF.

The genes are TRBV3-1 (or the pseudogene TRBV3-2) and TRBJ2-7; D tentatively fits TRBD1 or TRBD2 (5 bases each). The CDR3 has 15 residues. Per the germline V gene, CDR1 is LGHDT and CDR2 is YNNKEL (reference sequence). Trimming cost V 4 bases and J 2 bases, with 15 bases left between them. The CDR3 DNA reads as TGTGCCAGCAGCCGTCGGGACCGATCCCCCTACGAGCAGTACTTC. It codes for CASSRRDRSPYEQYF.

The chain is built from TRBV12-3 or TRBV12-4 and TRBJ2-1; D may be TRBD2 (5 bases). V was shortened by 3 bases and J by 15 bases, with 12 bases between the two germline ends. The CDR3 length is 11 residues. Here the CDR3 DNA reads TGTGCCAGCAGTTTCGGTGACGGAGGGTTCTTC. Residues: CASSFGDGGFF.

This clone was counted once. The chain recombines TRBV10-3 with TRBJ2-2; TRBD1 might be the D (7 bases). This CDR3 is built from 15 residues. Germline lookup yields CDR1 ENHRY and CDR2 SYGVKD. The germline V and J ends were trimmed by 3 bases and 5 bases, with 13 bases remaining between them. The CDR3 loop reads CAISEGGGKTGELFF. CDR3 DNA sequence: TGTGCCATCAGTGAAGGAGGGGGCAAAACCGGGGAGCTGTTTTTT.

This chain uses TRBV2 with TRBJ1-6, with D maybe TRBD1 (6 bases). Per germline, CDR1 SNHLY and CDR2 FYNNEI. The CDR3 runs to 14 residues. Trimming left V 6 bases short and J 7 bases short, with 13 bases between. The CDR3 reads CASRLQGGNSPLHF. CDR3 nucleotides: TGTGCCAGCAGACTACAGGGTGGAAATTCACCCCTCCACTTT.

CDR3 amino acids: CASSYLLGGGNQPQHF. The CDR3, as DNA: TGTGCCAGCAGCTATTTGCTGGGGGGCGGCAATCAGCCCCAGCATTTT. The chain is built from TRBV5-6 and TRBJ1-5, with D tentatively TRBD1 (6 bases). The CDR3 is 16 residues long. V was shortened by 3 bases and J by 2 bases, with 15 bases between the two germline ends. Looked up from germline, CDR1 is SGHDT and CDR2 is YYEEEE.

This clone was recorded once. One junction end does not reproduce the germline sequence, and a read error may be involved. This chain connects TRBV25-1 to TRBJ1-2; D call uncertain. The CDR3 consists of 15 residues. Germline V gene sequence: CDR1 MGHDK, CDR2 SYGVNS. Here the CDR3 DNA reads TGTGCCAGCAGCGGACCTCAACTAAGGACGCGAAGGAGAGGCTTC. As protein: CASSGPQLRTRRRGF.

The V call is TRBV13, the J call TRBJ1-3; D gene uncertain. Looked up from germline, CDR1 is PRHDT and CDR2 is FYEKMQ (reference sequence). The CDR3 has 15 residues. V was trimmed by 2 bases and J by 0 bases, leaving 8 bases between them. The CDR3 reads CASSLNRRSGNTIYF. The CDR3 bases are TGTGCCAGCAGCTTAAACCGCCGCTCTGGAAACACCATATATTTT.

Note on this clone: One junction end disagrees with the germline gene, perhaps due to a read error. V and J are TRBV5-8 and TRBJ1-4, with D possibly being TRBD1 (5 bases). Germline CDR1 SGHTS, CDR2 YDEGEE. There are 16 residues in the CDR3. The CDR3 protein is CASSLGQGPQNEKLFF. The CDR3 coding sequence is TGTGCCAGCAGTTTGGGCCAGGGACCGCAGAATGAAAAACTGTTTTTT.

This rearrangement joins TRBV18 to TRBJ2-3; TRBD1 agrees at 8 bases. Looked up from germline, CDR1 is KGHSH and CDR2 is LQKENI. The length of the CDR3 is 16 residues. V shed 0 bases and J 6 bases; nucleotides not matched to a gene: 8. The chain's CDR3 is CASSPPPDRVSDTQYF. CDR3 bases: TGTGCCAGCTCACCACCGCCGGACAGGGTTTCTGATACGCAGTATTTT.

This chain connects TRBV12-3 or TRBV12-4 to TRBJ1-5, with unresolved D. CDR3 length equals 13 residues. The V and J ends lost 7 bases and 0 bases respectively, with 7 bases between them. The CDR3 loop reads CASTSNSNQPQHF. In DNA form, the CDR3 reads TGTGCCAGCACTTCCAATAGCAATCAGCCCCAGCATTTT.

The chain carries TRBV6-5 and TRBJ1-5; D remains ambiguous. The CDR3 has 14 amino acids. The V gene lost 8 bases and the J gene lost 5 bases, with 16 bases spanning the gap. Germline-derived CDR1 and CDR2 are MNHEY and SVGAGI. The CDR3 DNA reads as TGTGCCAGCCAAACAACGCCGACACATCAGCCCCAGCATTTT. Its protein is CASQTTPTHQPQHF.

The chain has TRBV9 and TRBJ2-1; a possible D gene is TRBD1 (6 bases). The germline V gene encodes CDR1 SGDLS and CDR2 YYNGEE. V lost 3 bases and J 0 bases, leaving 10 bases between the germline ends. The CDR3 length is 15 residues. The CDR3: CASSAQGSSYNEQFF. The CDR3 coding sequence is TGTGCCAGCAGCGCACAGGGCAGCTCCTACAATGAGCAGTTCTTC.